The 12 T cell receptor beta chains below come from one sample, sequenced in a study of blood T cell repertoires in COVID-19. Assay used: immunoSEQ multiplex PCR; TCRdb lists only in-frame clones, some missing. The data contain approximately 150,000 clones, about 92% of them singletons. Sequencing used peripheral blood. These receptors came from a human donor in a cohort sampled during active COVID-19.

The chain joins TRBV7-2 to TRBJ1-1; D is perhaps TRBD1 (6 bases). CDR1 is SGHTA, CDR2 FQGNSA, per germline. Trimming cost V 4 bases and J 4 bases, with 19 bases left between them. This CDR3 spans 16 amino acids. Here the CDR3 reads CASSSLPTGGITEAFF. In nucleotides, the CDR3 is TGTGCCAGCAGCTCACTCCCTACGGGGGGCATCACTGAAGCTTTCTTT.

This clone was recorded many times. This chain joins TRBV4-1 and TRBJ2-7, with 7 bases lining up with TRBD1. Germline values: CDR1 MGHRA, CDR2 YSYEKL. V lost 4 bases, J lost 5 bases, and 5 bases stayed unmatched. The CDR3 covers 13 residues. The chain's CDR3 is CASSLGGVNEQYF. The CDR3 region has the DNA TGCGCCAGCAGCCTAGGGGGCGTGAACGAGCAGTACTTC.

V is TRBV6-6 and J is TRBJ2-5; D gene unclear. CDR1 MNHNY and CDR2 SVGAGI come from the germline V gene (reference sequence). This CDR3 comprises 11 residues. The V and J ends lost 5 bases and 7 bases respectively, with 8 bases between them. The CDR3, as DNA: TGTGCCAGCAGTGAAACCGGGACCCAGTACTTC. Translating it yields CASSETGTQYF.

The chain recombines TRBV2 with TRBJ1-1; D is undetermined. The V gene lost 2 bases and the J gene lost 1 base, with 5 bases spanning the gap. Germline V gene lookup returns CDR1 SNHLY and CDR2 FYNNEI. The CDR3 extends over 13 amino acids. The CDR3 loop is CASSEQENTEAFF. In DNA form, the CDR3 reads TGTGCCAGCAGTGAACAGGAGAACACTGAAGCTTTCTTT.

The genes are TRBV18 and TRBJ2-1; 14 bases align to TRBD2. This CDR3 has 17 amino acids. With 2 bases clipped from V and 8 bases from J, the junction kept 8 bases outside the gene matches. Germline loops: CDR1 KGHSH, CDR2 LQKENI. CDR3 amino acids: CASSPGGLAGGGDEQFF. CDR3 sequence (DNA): TGTGCCAGCTCACCAGGAGGACTAGCGGGGGGTGGCGATGAGCAGTTCTTC.

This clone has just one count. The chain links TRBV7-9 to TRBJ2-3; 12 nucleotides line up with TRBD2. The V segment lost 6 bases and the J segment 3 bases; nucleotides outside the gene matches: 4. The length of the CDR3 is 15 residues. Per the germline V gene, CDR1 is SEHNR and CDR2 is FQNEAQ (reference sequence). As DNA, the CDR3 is TGTGCCAGCAGTCCTACTAGCGGGGGGACAGATACGCAGTATTTT. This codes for CASSPTSGGTDTQYF.

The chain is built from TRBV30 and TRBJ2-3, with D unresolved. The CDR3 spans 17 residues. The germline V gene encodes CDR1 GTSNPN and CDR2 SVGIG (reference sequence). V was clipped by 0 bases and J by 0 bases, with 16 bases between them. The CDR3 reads CAWSVRYRASSTDTQYF. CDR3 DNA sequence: TGTGCCTGGAGTGTACGGTACAGAGCATCAAGCACAGATACGCAGTATTTT.

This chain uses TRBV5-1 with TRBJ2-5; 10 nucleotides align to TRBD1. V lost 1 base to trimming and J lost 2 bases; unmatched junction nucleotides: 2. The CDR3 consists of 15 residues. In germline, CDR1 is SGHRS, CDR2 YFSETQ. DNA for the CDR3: TGCGCCAGCAGCTTGTGGACAGGGGGACAAGAGACCCAGTACTTC. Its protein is CASSLWTGGQETQYF. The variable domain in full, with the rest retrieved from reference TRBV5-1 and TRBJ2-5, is KAGVTQTPRYLIKTRGQQVTLSCSPISGHRSVSWYQQTPGQGLQFLFEYFSETQRNKGNFPGRFSGRQFSNSRSEMNVSTLELGDSALYLCASSLWTGGQETQYFGPGTRLLVL.

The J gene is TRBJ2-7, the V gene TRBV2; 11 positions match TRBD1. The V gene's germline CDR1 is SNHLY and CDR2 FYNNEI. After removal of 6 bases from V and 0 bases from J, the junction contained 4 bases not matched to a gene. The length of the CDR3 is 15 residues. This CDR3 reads CASSYGQGASYEQYF. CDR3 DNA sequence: TGTGCCAGCAGCTACGGACAGGGGGCCTCCTACGAGCAGTACTTC.

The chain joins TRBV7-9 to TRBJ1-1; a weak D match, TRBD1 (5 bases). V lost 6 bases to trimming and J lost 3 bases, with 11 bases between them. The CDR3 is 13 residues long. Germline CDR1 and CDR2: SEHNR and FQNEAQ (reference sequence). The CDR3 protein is CASRSDSHTEAFF. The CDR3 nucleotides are TGTGCCAGCAGATCCGACAGCCACACTGAAGCTTTCTTT. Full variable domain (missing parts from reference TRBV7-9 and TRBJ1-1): DTGVSQNPRHKITKRGQNVTFRCDPISEHNRLYWYRQTLGQGPEFLTYFQNEAQLEKSRLLSDRFSAERPKGSFSTLEIQRTEQGDSAMYLCASRSDSHTEAFFGQGTRLTVV.

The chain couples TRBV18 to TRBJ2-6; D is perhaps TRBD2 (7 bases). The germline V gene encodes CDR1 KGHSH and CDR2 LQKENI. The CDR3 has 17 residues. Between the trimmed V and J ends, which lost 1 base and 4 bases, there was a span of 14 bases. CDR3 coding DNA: TGTGCCAGCTCACCACAACGGGGGGCTGCAGGGGCCAACGTCCTGACTTTC. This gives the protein CASSPQRGAAGANVLTF.

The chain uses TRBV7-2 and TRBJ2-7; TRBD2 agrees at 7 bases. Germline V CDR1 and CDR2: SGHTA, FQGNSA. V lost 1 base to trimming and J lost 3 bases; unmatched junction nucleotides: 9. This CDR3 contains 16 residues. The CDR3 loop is CASSLGRSASGYEQYF. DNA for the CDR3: TGTGCCAGCAGCTTAGGTCGCTCGGCTAGCGGCTACGAGCAGTACTTC.